This T cell receptor beta chain originates from a study of shared clonotypes between healthy human individuals. The test was conducted at deep level. Profiled with immunoSEQ multiplex PCR; TCRdb holds only in-frame clones, not every one. The sample shows approximately 980,000 clones, about three quarters of them seen only once. Trimming pared 7 bases from V and 5 bases from J, leaving 11 bases between. Germline V gives CDR1 MDHEN, CDR2 SYDVKM. The CDR3 spans 13 residues. As concerns this clone: Its antigen remains unidentified.

Findings and limits, study-wide: Sequencing depth was predicted to influence how clonotypes are shared among donors.

The chain joins TRBV28 to TRBJ2-2, with D possibly matching TRBD2 (6 bases). Sequenced input: memory CD4+ T cells sorted from blood. Noted subset: CD45RA-negative fraction. The TCR was taken from a man aged 18 to 30 in good health. CDR3 loop: CASKVGGTGELFF. CDR3 nucleotides: TGTGCCAGCAAGGTCGGGGGTACCGGGGAGCTGTTTTTT.